This T cell receptor beta chain was found in a study of T cell repertoires in cytomegalovirus infection. For the study at large: An indication of both CMV infection and matching HLA type came from public TCR beta signatures.

TCRdb re-derived calls from the reads in MiXCR, one entry per CDR3 protein. This table holds 100,000 or so distinct CDR3 sequences, about a quarter found once. This clonotype was seen ten or more times. This TCR was sampled from a human donor in good health (CMV status not recorded). Some clones in this sample may be carry-over from other donors' samples. Sequenced input: CD8+ T cells from PBMCs.

Here the CDR3 reads CASSPKDSPYPYGYTF. The CDR3 nucleotides are TGTGCCAGCAGCCCAAAGGACAGTCCTTATCCTTATGGCTACACCTTC. The chain recombines TRBV7-2 with TRBJ1-2; D possibly corresponds to TRBD1 (6 bases). Germline assignment: CDR1 SGHTA and CDR2 FQGNSA. V was trimmed by 5 bases and J by 5 bases, leaving 21 bases between them. CDR3 length: 16 amino acids. The variable domain in full, with the rest retrieved from reference TRBV7-2 and TRBJ1-2, is GAGVSQSPSNKVTEKGKDVELRCDPISGHTALYWYRQSLGQGLEFLIYFQGNSAPDKSGLPSDRFSAERTGGSVSTLTIQRTQQEDSAVYLCASSPKDSPYPYGYTFGSGTRLTVV.